This T cell receptor (beta chain) was captured by sequencing in a study of monozygotic twins with inflammatory bowel disease. The study, taken as a whole, reports: Especially with disease activity, IBD patients had fewer clonotypes in common with others than healthy twins did. Some repertoire variability may stem from patients' differing immunosuppressive treatments.

Whole blood without T cell sorting served as the source of isolated total RNA. TCRdb reprocessed the 5' RACE reads, keeping one entry per CDR3 protein, no DNA. The table for this sample gives 110,000 to 150,000 distinct CDR3 sequences. The CDR3 spans 12 residues. About this clonotype: Its antigen remains unknown.

This chain uses TRBV12-3 or TRBV12-4 with TRBJ2-7. Sequencing was performed on blood. The source is a human donor with ulcerative colitis or Crohn's disease, or a healthy co-twin of an affected twin (not recorded which). The CDR3 is CASRSGVYEQYF.